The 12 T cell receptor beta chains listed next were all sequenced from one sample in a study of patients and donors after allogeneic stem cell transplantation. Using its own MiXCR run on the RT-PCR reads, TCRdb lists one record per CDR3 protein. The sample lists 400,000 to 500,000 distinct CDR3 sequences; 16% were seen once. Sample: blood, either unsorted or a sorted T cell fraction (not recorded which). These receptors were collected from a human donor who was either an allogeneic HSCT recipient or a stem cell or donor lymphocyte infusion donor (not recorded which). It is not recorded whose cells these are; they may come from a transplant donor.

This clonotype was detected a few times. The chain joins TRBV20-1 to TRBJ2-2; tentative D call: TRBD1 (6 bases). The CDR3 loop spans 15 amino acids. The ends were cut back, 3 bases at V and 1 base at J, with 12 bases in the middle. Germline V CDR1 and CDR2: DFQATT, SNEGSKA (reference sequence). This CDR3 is CSARKTGENTGELFF. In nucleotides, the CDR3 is TGCAGTGCTAGGAAGACAGGAGAGAACACCGGGGAGCTGTTTTTT.

CDR3 DNA sequence: TGTGCCAGCAGTCCCATCAGAGGGACCCGAAGGGCCAACGTCCTGACTTTC. This sequence encodes CASSPIRGTRRANVLTF. The chain employs TRBV28 and TRBJ2-6; D is perhaps TRBD1 or TRBD2 (5 bases each). CDR3 length equals 17 residues. Germline V gene sequence: CDR1 MDHEN, CDR2 SYDVKM. Trimming shortened V by 5 bases and J by 5 bases, and 19 bases separated the two germline ends.

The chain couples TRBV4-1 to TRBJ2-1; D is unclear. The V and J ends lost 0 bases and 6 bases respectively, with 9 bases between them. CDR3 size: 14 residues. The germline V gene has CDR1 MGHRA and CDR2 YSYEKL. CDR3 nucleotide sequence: TGCGCCAGCAGCCAAGAACCAGCGAGCAATGAGCAGTTCTTC. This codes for CASSQEPASNEQFF.

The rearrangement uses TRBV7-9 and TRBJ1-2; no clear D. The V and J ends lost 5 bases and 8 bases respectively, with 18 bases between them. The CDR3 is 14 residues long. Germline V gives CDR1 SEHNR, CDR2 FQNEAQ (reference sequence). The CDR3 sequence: CASSLLLQSKGYTF. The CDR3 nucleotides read TGTGCCAGCAGCCTTTTGTTACAGAGCAAGGGCTACACCTTC.

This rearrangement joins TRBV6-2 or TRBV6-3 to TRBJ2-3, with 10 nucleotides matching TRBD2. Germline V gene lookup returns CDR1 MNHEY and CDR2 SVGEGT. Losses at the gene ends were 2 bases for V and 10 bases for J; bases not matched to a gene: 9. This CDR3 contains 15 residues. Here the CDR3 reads CASSYGQRGGLSQYF. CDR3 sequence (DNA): TGTGCCAGCAGTTACGGGCAGCGGGGGGGCCTCTCGCAGTATTTT.

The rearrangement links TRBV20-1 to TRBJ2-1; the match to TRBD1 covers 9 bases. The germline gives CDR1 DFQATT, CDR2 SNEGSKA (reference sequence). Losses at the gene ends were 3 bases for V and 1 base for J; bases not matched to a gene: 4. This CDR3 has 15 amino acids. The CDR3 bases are TGCAGTGCTAGTTCCGGGACAGGGTCCTACAATGAGCAGTTCTTC. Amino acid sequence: CSASSGTGSYNEQFF.

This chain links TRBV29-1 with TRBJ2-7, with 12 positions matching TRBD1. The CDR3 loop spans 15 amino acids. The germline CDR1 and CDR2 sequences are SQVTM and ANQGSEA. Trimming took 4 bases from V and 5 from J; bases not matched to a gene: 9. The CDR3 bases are TGCAGCGTTGGCCGAACGGGACAGGGGGCCAACGAGCAGTACTTC. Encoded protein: CSVGRTGQGANEQYF.

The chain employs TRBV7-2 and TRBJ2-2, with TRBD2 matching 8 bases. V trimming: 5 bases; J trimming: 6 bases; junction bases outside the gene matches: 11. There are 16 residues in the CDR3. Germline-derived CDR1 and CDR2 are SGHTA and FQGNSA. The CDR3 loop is CASSPIAGKMAGELFF. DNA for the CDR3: TGTGCCAGCAGCCCAATAGCGGGGAAGATGGCCGGGGAGCTGTTTTTT.

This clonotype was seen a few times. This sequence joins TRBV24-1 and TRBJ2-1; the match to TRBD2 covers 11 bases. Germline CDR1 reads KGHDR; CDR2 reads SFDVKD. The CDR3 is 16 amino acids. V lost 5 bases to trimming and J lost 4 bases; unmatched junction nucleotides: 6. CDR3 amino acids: CATSVRSGGGYNEQFF. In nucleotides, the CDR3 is TGTGCCACCAGTGTCCGTAGCGGGGGGGGGTACAATGAGCAGTTCTTC.

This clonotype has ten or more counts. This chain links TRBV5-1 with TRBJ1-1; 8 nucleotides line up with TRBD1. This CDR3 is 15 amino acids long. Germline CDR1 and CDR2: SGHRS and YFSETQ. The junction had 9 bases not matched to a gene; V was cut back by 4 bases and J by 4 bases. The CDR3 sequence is CASSRSGQGGTEAFF. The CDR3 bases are TGCGCCAGCAGCCGAAGCGGACAGGGAGGCACTGAAGCTTTCTTT.

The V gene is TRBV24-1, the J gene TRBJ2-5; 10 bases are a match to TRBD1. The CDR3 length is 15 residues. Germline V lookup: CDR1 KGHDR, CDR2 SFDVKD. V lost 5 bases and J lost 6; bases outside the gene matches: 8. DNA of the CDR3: TGTGCCACCAGTGCCGAGACAGGGGGCGGAAAGACCCAGTACTTC. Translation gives CATSAETGGGKTQYF.

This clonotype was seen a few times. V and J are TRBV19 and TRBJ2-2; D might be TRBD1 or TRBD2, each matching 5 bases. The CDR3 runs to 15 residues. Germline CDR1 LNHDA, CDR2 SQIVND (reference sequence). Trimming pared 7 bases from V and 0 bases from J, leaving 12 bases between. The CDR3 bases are TGTGCCAGTACCCCGGGGCACGCGAACACCGGGGAGCTGTTTTTT. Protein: CASTPGHANTGELFF.